This T cell receptor beta chain stems from a study of T cell responses to AZD1222 COVID-19 vaccine. Trimming removed 7 bases from V and 5 bases from J, with 23 bases in between. This CDR3 contains 17 residues. CDR1 is SGHVS and CDR2 is FQNEAQ in the germline V gene. Generated by immunoSEQ multiplex PCR, the TCRdb table keeps only in-frame clones and is missing some. The sample records 150,000 to 200,000 clones, roughly 92% being singletons. This TCR derives from an adult who received the AZD1222 COVID-19 vaccine. This chain joins TRBV7-8 and TRBJ1-4; D is unresolved. Sequenced material: peripheral blood, taken 28 days after the second AZD1222 dose. CDR3: CASTRLERVSFNEKLFF. CDR3 nucleotide sequence: TGTGCCAGCACCCGTCTGGAAAGGGTCAGCTTCAATGAAAAACTGTTTTTT.